The 19 T cell receptor beta chains below come from one sample, sequenced in a study of cytomegalovirus exposure and HLA in healthy donors. The PCR used 60 Vbeta and 13 Jbeta primers. Using immunoSEQ multiplex PCR, the repertoire was profiled, and TCRdb retains in-frame clones only, with some absent. Of some 130,000 clones in the sample, 80% are singletons; the top ten hold about 3.3%. Sequencing was carried out using PBMCs. The source of these receptors is a male donor in good health and CMV-seronegative.

The chain uses TRBV30 and TRBJ2-2; D gene ambiguous. The CDR3 spans 14 residues. Germline lookup yields CDR1 GTSNPN and CDR2 SVGIG (reference sequence). The V gene lost 4 bases and the J gene lost 2 bases, with 11 bases spanning the gap. CDR3: CAWIPAANTGELFF. CDR3 DNA: TGTGCCTGGATTCCGGCGGCCAACACCGGGGAGCTGTTTTTT.

The chain has TRBV6-4 and TRBJ2-1, with 10 bases matching TRBD2. Germline V gives CDR1 MRHNA, CDR2 SNTAGT. V shed 6 bases and J 7 bases; nucleotides not matched to a gene: 9. The length of the CDR3 is 15 residues. Here the CDR3 reads CASSESGGGRNEQFF. The CDR3 nucleotides are TGTGCCAGCAGCGAAAGCGGGGGGGGCCGAAATGAGCAGTTCTTC.

This sequence joins TRBV18 and TRBJ2-7; TRBD1 matches 10 bases. J gave up 5 bases and V 3 bases, and 7 bases lay outside the gene matches. CDR1 and CDR2 (germline): KGHSH, LQKENI. This CDR3 is 15 amino acids long. CDR3 sequence reads: CASSPSGTGEHEQYF. The CDR3 DNA reads TGTGCCAGCTCACCTTCTGGGACAGGGGAACACGAGCAGTACTTC.

The chain links TRBV30 to TRBJ1-2; 7 positions match TRBD1. Germline CDR1 reads GTSNPN; CDR2 reads SVGIG (reference sequence). J was trimmed by 8 bases and V by 5 bases; bases with no gene match: 8. The CDR3 totals 12 residues. The CDR3 reads CAWFPGGEGYTF. The CDR3, as DNA: TGTGCCTGGTTTCCAGGGGGTGAGGGCTACACCTTC.

This clone has only a few counts. The V and J genes are TRBV14 and TRBJ2-7, with D tentatively TRBD2 (7 bases). The CDR3 runs to 15 residues. Germline CDR1 SGHDN, CDR2 FVKESK. Trimming left V 1 base short and J 4 bases short, with 14 bases between. In DNA form, the CDR3 reads TGTGCCAGCAGCCAAGGTCGGGGGGCCGGGTACGAGCAGTACTTC. Its translation is CASSQGRGAGYEQYF.

The chain combines TRBV4-1 with TRBJ1-1; 12 nucleotides agree with TRBD1. The CDR3 is made up of 18 amino acids. Trimming took 3 bases from V and 3 from J; bases not matched to a gene: 11. Germline values: CDR1 MGHRA, CDR2 YSYEKL. The CDR3 nucleotides are TGCGCCAGCAGCCATCGGGGACAGGGGGCAGTGTCGGACACTGAAGCTTTCTTT. Its protein product is CASSHRGQGAVSDTEAFF.

This rearrangement joins TRBV10-1 to TRBJ2-2; the D gene is possibly TRBD2 (6 bases). Trimming left V 3 bases short and J 6 bases short, with 29 bases between. CDR1 is WNHNN and CDR2 is SYGVQD in the germline V gene (reference sequence). There are 20 residues in the CDR3. CDR3 sequence reads: CASSELVRFIGGSTPGELFF. The CDR3 nucleotides read TGCGCCAGCAGTGAATTAGTACGGTTTATTGGGGGGTCAACGCCCGGGGAGCTGTTTTTT.

For this clone: This sample includes further DNA sequences coding for the same CDR3. The rearrangement uses TRBV9 and TRBJ1-2; 8 bases are a match to TRBD1. Germline lookup yields CDR1 SGDLS and CDR2 YYNGEE. The CDR3 is made up of 14 amino acids. Unmatched junction bases numbered 2, after V lost 4 bases and J lost 0 bases. CDR3 sequence reads: CASSRQGPNYGYTF. In DNA form, the CDR3 reads TGTGCCAGCAGCCGACAGGGGCCTAACTATGGCTACACCTTC. Complete variable domain (other parts from reference TRBV9 and TRBJ1-2): DSGVTQTPKHLITATGQRVTLRCSPRSGDLSVYWYQQSLDQGLQFLIQYYNGEERAKGNILERFSAQQFPDLHSELNLSSLELGDSALYFCASSRQGPNYGYTFGSGTRLTVV.

For the CDR3, the DNA is TGCGCCAGCAGGGCGCTAGCGGGAGGTACCTACGAGCAGTACTTC. Translating it yields CASRALAGGTYEQYF. The chain links TRBV5-1 to TRBJ2-5; 11 positions agree with TRBD2. The DNA end is more similar to TRBJ2-7, so the J call may be wrong. CDR3 length: 15 amino acids. CDR1 and CDR2 (germline): SGHRS, YFSETQ.

The chain couples TRBV19 to TRBJ1-1; TRBD1 matches 8 bases. Germline V gene data show CDR1 as LNHDA and CDR2 as SQIVND (reference sequence). The CDR3 loop spans 13 amino acids. V lost 6 bases to trimming and J lost 4 bases; unmatched junction nucleotides: 4. The CDR3 DNA reads as TGTGCCAGTAGAGGCACAGGGGGCACTGAAGCTTTCTTT. As protein: CASRGTGGTEAFF.

This clone was seen a handful of times. The chain links TRBV11-2 to TRBJ1-4; no reliable D call. Germline V gene sequence: CDR1 SGHAT, CDR2 FQNNGV. The CDR3 spans 17 residues. Trimming cost V 7 bases and J 0 bases, with 18 bases left between them. The CDR3 sequence is CASTSLRGRTTNEKLFF. The CDR3 DNA is TGTGCCAGCACCTCTTTAAGAGGTAGAACAACTAATGAAAAACTGTTTTTT.

This CDR3 reads CASSLESRNTEAFF. For the CDR3, the DNA is TGCGCCAGCAGCTTGGAATCCAGAAACACTGAAGCTTTCTTT. The rearrangement uses TRBV5-1 and TRBJ1-1, with no clear D. Germline V gene sequence: CDR1 SGHRS, CDR2 YFSETQ. V lost 0 bases to trimming and J lost 2 bases, with 8 bases between them. The CDR3 length is 14 residues.

This clone was detected only a few times. The chain couples TRBV7-2 to TRBJ2-7; no firm D call. The germline V gene has CDR1 SGHTA and CDR2 FQGNSA. Trimming took 1 base from V and 5 from J, leaving 9 bases between them. This CDR3 is 13 amino acids long. CDR3 protein: CASSLGSFNEQYF. The CDR3 DNA sequence: TGTGCCAGCAGCTTAGGGAGTTTCAACGAGCAGTACTTC.

The V gene is TRBV6-1, the J gene TRBJ2-5, with D maybe TRBD1 (6 bases). The V gene lost 7 bases and the J gene lost 3 bases, with 15 bases spanning the gap. The CDR3 is made up of 14 amino acids. The germline gives CDR1 MNHNS, CDR2 SASEGT. The CDR3 region has the DNA TGTGCCAGCATCAGTGGGACACAAGAAGAGACCCAGTACTTC. Its protein product is CASISGTQEETQYF.

A remark on this clone: An end of the junction does not agree with germline; a read error may underlie this. The chain employs TRBV30 and TRBJ1-2, with D uncertain. The germline V gene encodes CDR1 GTSNPN and CDR2 SVGIG (reference sequence). The CDR3 extends over 15 amino acids. The CDR3 nucleotides are TGTGCCTGGAGTTCCTTTGTCCGAGCTAACTATGGCCACACCTTC. Its translation is CAWSSFVRANYGHTF.

This sequence joins TRBV25-1 and TRBJ2-1; 7 bases fit TRBD2. Per germline, CDR1 MGHDK and CDR2 SYGVNS. The CDR3 length is 16 residues. V lost 5 bases to trimming and J lost 7 bases; unmatched junction nucleotides: 14. In DNA, the CDR3 is TGTGCCAGCAGTCCCGACCCGGGGGAGGGCGGGAATGAGCAGTTCTTC. Amino acid sequence: CASSPDPGEGGNEQFF.

V and J are TRBV10-1 and TRBJ2-1; D unresolved. V gave up 6 bases and J gave up 0 bases, with 12 bases separating them. The CDR3 is made up of 15 amino acids. Germline V gene data show CDR1 as WNHNN and CDR2 as SYGVQD (reference sequence). CDR3 in amino acids: CASRAGVSSYNEQFF. CDR3 nucleotide sequence: TGCGCCAGCAGGGCCGGAGTATCCTCCTACAATGAGCAGTTCTTC.

The chain uses TRBV4-1 and TRBJ1-2; D gene uncertain. Trimming removed 0 bases at V and 4 bases at J, with 9 bases between. The CDR3 spans 14 residues. Germline CDR1 reads MGHRA; CDR2 reads YSYEKL. The CDR3 protein is CASSQESGSYGYTF. CDR3 coding DNA: TGCGCCAGCAGCCAAGAGTCGGGGTCCTATGGCTACACCTTC.

V is TRBV10-3 and J is TRBJ2-5; D is possibly TRBD1 (6 bases). From germline, CDR1 is ENHRY and CDR2 SYGVKD. Trimming cost V 3 bases and J 0 bases, with 8 bases left between them. The CDR3 covers 14 residues. The CDR3 sequence is CAISESGDQETQYF. The CDR3 DNA sequence: TGTGCCATCAGTGAATCAGGGGACCAAGAGACCCAGTACTTC.